What follows are 14 T cell receptor beta chains derived from one specimen sequenced in a study of blood T cells in healthy people across ages. The authors ran a second PCR of 7 to 11 cycles using a sample-barcoded 5' primer and a J-beta primer mix. TCRdb called the 5' RACE reads again in MiXCR, with one record for every CDR3 protein. The sample records about 1.4 million distinct CDR3 sequences, approximately 63% being singletons. Material for sequencing was blood. These receptors were taken from a man aged 18 to 30 in good health.

To note about this clonotype: Sequence at one end of the junction differs from germline and may be a read error. The chain has TRBV29-1 and TRBJ2-1, with D tentatively TRBD2 (6 bases). CDR1 SQVTM and CDR2 ANQGSEA come from the germline V gene. The CDR3 runs to 14 residues. DNA of the CDR3: TGCAGCCCTATAGCGGTTAGCTCCTACAAGGAGCAGTTCTTC. Translating gives CSPIAVSSYKEQFF.

The rearrangement joins TRBV12-3 or TRBV12-4 to TRBJ2-1, with 8 bases aligning to TRBD2. The CDR3 length is 18 residues. With 3 bases clipped from V and 4 bases from J, the junction kept 14 bases outside the gene matches. The CDR3 is CASSFSGLAGEGYNEQFF. DNA for the CDR3: TGTGCCAGCAGTTTCTCAGGGCTAGCGGGCGAGGGGTACAATGAGCAGTTCTTC.

This clonotype has a handful of counts. The J gene is TRBJ2-7, the V gene TRBV27; D not certain. Germline V lookup: CDR1 MNHEY, CDR2 SMNVEV (reference sequence). V dropped 6 bases and J dropped 3 bases, with 15 bases sitting between them. This CDR3 spans 14 amino acids. The CDR3 DNA follows: TGTGCCAGCAGAGACCCGGGCCCCAACTACGAGCAGTACTTC. It codes for CASRDPGPNYEQYF.

The J gene is TRBJ2-7, the V gene TRBV11-2; D gene unclear. Trimming removed 0 bases from V and 0 bases from J, with 9 bases in between. There are 15 residues in the CDR3. CDR1 and CDR2 (germline): SGHAT, FQNNGV. CDR3 residues: CASSLDLPSSYEQYF. CDR3 coding DNA: TGTGCCAGCAGCTTAGATCTGCCTAGCTCCTACGAGCAGTACTTC.

About this clonotype: At one end, the junction sequence differs from germline, possibly due to a read error. The chain is built from TRBV29-1 and TRBJ2-1; D is possibly TRBD1 (5 bases). The CDR3 sequence is 16 residues long. The germline V gene encodes CDR1 SQVTM and CDR2 ANQGSEA. CDR3 coding DNA: TGCAGCGGGAACCCGACAGCTTCGGTGGCTGGCAATCAGCAGTTCTTC. This translates into CSGNPTASVAGNQQFF.

V usage is TRBV27 and J usage is TRBJ2-5; D possibly uses TRBD1 or TRBD2 (7 bases each). V lost 1 base and J lost 2, with 14 bases in between. CDR1 is MNHEY and CDR2 is SMNVEV in the germline V gene (reference sequence). This CDR3 is built from 16 residues. CDR3 DNA: TGTGCCAGCAGTTTATGGGGGGGGGACAGACAAGAGACCCAGTACTTC. Translation gives CASSLWGGDRQETQYF.

This clonotype was counted between two and nine times. The chain uses TRBV20-1 and TRBJ2-5; D is unresolved. The DNA matches TRBJ2-7 better at its end, which makes the J call doubtful. Germline V gene sequence: CDR1 DFQATT, CDR2 SNEGSKA (reference sequence). This CDR3 is 12 amino acids long. The CDR3 coding sequence is TGCAGTGCTAGAGGGATATCCTACGAGCAGTACTTC. Amino acids: CSARGISYEQYF.

The table lists this clonotype with a count of one. Germline is not matched at one junction end, which may reflect a read error. V usage is TRBV7-2 and J usage is TRBJ1-2; 7 bases agree with TRBD1. CDR1 is SGHTA and CDR2 is FQGNSA in the germline V gene. The CDR3 is made up of 15 amino acids. CDR3 sequence (DNA): TGTGCCAGCAGCCCCTACACAGGGGACTACTACGGCTACACCTTC. Translation: CASSPYTGDYYGYTF.

This clonotype was seen a handful of times. The V call is TRBV11-2, the J call TRBJ2-5, with no clear D. Between the trimmed V and J ends, which lost 2 bases and 5 bases, there was a span of 6 bases. This CDR3 has 12 amino acids. Germline V gene lookup returns CDR1 SGHAT and CDR2 FQNNGV. The CDR3 region has the DNA TGTGCCAGCAGCTTATATCGTGAGACCCAGTACTTC. Its protein product is CASSLYRETQYF. Supplemented by reference TRBV11-2 and TRBJ2-5, the full variable domain reads EAGVAQSPRYKIIEKRQSVAFWCNPISGHATLYWYQQILGQGPKLLIQFQNNGVVDDSQLPKDRFSAERLKGVDSTLKIQPAKLEDSAVYLCASSLYRETQYFGPGTRLLVL.

V is TRBV29-1 and J is TRBJ1-2; no firm D call. The CDR3 spans 14 residues. Per germline, CDR1 SQVTM and CDR2 ANQGSEA. The germline V and J ends were trimmed by 2 bases and 0 bases, with 10 bases remaining between them. The CDR3 sequence: CSVERRIANYGYTF. As DNA, the CDR3 is TGCAGCGTTGAACGGCGTATAGCTAACTATGGCTACACCTTC.

V gene TRBV20-1 combines with J gene TRBJ2-7, with TRBD1 matching over 10 bases. The junction had 8 bases not matched to a gene; V was cut back by 1 base and J by 2 bases. Looked up from germline, CDR1 is DFQATT and CDR2 is SNEGSKA (reference sequence). The CDR3 covers 16 residues. DNA of the CDR3: TGCAGTGCTAGAGTTCTGGGGACAGGGGTTCCCTACGAGCAGTACTTC. Protein: CSARVLGTGVPYEQYF.

The rearrangement joins TRBV12-3 or TRBV12-4 to TRBJ1-1; the D gene is possibly TRBD1 (5 bases). The germline V and J ends were trimmed by 7 bases and 4 bases, with 16 bases remaining between them. The CDR3 sequence is 14 residues long. For the CDR3, the DNA is TGTGCCAGCAAATACATCTGGGGGGGCACTGAAGCTTTCTTT. Its protein product is CASKYIWGGTEAFF.

V usage is TRBV27 and J usage is TRBJ2-5, with TRBD2 matching over 7 bases. V was clipped by 5 bases and J by 2 bases; unmatched bases: 14. CDR3 length: 17 residues. Germline assignment: CDR1 MNHEY and CDR2 SMNVEV (reference sequence). The DNA of the CDR3 is TGTGCCAGCAGTCCCCTACCCGTACGAGCGGGGCAAGAGACCCAGTACTTC. Amino acids: CASSPLPVRAGQETQYF.

The chain combines TRBV6-5 with TRBJ2-7; D may be TRBD2 (6 bases). The CDR3 totals 13 residues. Germline V gene sequence: CDR1 MNHEY, CDR2 SVGAGI. Trimming shortened V by 5 bases and J by 6 bases, and 14 bases separated the two germline ends. The CDR3 nucleotides are TGTGCCAGCAGTGACGGTCAGGGAGGCGAGCAGTACTTC. As protein: CASSDGQGGEQYF.